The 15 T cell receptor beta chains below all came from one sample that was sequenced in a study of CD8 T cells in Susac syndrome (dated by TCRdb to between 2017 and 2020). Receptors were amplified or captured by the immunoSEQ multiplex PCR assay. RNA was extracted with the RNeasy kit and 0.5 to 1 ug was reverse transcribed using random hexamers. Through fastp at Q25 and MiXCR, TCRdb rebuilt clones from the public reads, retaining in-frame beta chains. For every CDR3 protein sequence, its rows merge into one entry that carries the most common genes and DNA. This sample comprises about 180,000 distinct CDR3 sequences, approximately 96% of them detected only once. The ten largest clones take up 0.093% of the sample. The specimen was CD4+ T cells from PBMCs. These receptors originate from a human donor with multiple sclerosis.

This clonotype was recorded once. CDR3 DNA: TGCGCCAGCCGAAACAGCCAAGAGACCCAGTACTTC. Its protein is CASRNSQETQYF. The chain links TRBV5-1 to TRBJ2-5; D gene unclear. The germline V gene has CDR1 SGHRS and CDR2 YFSETQ. The V gene lost 7 bases and the J gene lost 1 base, with 8 bases spanning the gap. This CDR3 has 12 residues.

The chain's CDR3 is CAGDLGSYNEQFF. The CDR3 DNA sequence: TGTGCCGGTGATCTAGGCTCCTACAATGAGCAGTTCTTC. The chain couples TRBV6-1 to TRBJ2-1; D gene uncertain. Per germline, CDR1 MNHNS and CDR2 SASEGT. The germline V and J ends were trimmed by 11 bases and 0 bases, with 11 bases remaining between them. The CDR3 length is 13 residues.

CDR3 sequence reads: CASSFPTSNEQFF. CDR3 nucleotide sequence: TGTGCCAGCAGCTTCCCAACCAGCAATGAGCAGTTCTTC. V and J are TRBV11-1 and TRBJ2-1; D is uncertain. This CDR3 spans 13 amino acids. Germline V lookup: CDR1 SGHAT, CDR2 FQDESV (reference sequence). V was cut by 3 bases and J by 6 bases, with 9 bases left in between.

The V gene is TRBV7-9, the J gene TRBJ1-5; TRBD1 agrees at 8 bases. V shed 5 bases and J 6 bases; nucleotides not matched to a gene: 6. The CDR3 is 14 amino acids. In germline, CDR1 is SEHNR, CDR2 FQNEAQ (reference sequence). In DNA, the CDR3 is TGTGCCAGCAGCCCCCCAGGGGGCCTTCAGCCCCAGCATTTT. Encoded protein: CASSPPGGLQPQHF.

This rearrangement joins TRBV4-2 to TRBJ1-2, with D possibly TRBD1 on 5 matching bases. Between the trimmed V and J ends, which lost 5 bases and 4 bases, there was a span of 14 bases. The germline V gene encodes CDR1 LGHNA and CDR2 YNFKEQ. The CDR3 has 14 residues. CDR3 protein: CASSETQGGYGYTF. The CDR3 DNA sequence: TGTGCCAGCAGCGAAACGCAGGGAGGCTATGGCTACACCTTC.

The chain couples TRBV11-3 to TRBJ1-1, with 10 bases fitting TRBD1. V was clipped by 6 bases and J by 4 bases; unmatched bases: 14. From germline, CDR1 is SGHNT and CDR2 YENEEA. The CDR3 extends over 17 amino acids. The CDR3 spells CASSVTGGEDRRTEAFF. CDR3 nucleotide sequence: TGTGCCAGCAGTGTGACAGGGGGCGAGGATCGTCGCACTGAAGCTTTCTTT.

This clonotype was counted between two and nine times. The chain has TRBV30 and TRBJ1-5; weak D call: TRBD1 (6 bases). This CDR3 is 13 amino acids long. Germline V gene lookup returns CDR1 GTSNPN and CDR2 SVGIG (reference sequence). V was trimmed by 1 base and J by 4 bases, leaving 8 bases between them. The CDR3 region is CAWSGTGNQPQHF. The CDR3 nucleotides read TGTGCCTGGAGTGGTACAGGGAATCAGCCCCAGCATTTT.

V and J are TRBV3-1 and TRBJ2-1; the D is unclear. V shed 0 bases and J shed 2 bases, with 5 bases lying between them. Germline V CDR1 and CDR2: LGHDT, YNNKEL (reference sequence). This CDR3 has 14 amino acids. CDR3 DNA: TGTGCCAGCAGCCAAGATCAAGCCTACAATGAGCAGTTCTTC. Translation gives CASSQDQAYNEQFF.

DNA of the CDR3: TGTGCCTGGAGTGTACCGGACAGGGAGAACACTGAAGCTTTCTTT. Encoded protein: CAWSVPDRENTEAFF. The chain carries TRBV30 and TRBJ1-1; TRBD1 matches at 8 bases. The CDR3 is 15 residues long. The trim removed 0 bases at V and 1 base at J, leaving 4 bases unmatched. Germline V CDR1 and CDR2: GTSNPN, SVGIG (reference sequence).

The CDR3, as DNA: TGCAGCGTTCGCAGGACTAGCGGGCTAGGGGAGACCCAGTACTTC. This translates into CSVRRTSGLGETQYF. The V gene is TRBV29-1, the J gene TRBJ2-5; 11 nucleotides match TRBD2. V dropped 5 bases and J dropped 5; count of bases not matched to a gene: 10. The V gene's germline CDR1 is SQVTM and CDR2 ANQGSEA. The CDR3 contains 15 residues.

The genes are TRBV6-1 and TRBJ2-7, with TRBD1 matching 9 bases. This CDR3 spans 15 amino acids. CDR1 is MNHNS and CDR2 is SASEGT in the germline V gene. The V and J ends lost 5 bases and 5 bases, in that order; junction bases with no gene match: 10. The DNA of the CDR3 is TGTGCCAGCAGTAGATCGACAGGGGGTTCGAACGAGCAGTACTTC. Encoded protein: CASSRSTGGSNEQYF.

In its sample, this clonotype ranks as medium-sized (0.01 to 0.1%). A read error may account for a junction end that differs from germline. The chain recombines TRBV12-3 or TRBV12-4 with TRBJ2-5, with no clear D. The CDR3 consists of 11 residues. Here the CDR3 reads CASSLGETQYF. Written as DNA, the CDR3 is TGTGCCAGCAGCTTAGGGGAGACCCAGTACTTC.

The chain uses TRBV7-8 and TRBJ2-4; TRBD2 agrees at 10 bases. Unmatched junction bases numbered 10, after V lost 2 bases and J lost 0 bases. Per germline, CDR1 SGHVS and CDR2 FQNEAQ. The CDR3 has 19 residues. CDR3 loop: CASSLTSGVLQLAKNIQYF. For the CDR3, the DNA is TGTGCCAGCAGCTTAACTAGCGGGGTCCTTCAGCTAGCCAAAAACATTCAGTACTTC.

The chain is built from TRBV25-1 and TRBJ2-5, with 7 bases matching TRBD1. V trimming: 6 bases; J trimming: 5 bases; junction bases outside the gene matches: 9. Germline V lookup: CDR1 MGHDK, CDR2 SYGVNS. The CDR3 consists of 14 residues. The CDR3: CASRRSDRRETQYF. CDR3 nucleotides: TGTGCCAGCAGACGATCGGACAGGAGGGAGACCCAGTACTTC.

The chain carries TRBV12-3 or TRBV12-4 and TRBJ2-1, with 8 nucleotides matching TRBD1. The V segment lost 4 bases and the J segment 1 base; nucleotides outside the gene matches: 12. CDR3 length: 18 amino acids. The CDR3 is CASSSFLTGATSYNEQFF. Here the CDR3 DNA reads TGTGCCAGCAGTTCTTTCCTGACAGGGGCGACTTCCTACAATGAGCAGTTCTTC.